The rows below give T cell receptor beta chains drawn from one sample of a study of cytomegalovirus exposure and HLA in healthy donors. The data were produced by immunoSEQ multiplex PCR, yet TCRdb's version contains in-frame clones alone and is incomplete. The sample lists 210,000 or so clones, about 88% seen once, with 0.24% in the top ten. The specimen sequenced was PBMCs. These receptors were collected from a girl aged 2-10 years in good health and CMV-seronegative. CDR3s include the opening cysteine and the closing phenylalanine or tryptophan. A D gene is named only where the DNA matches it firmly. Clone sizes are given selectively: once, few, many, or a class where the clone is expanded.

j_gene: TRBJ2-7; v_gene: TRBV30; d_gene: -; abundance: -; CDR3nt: TGTGCCTGGAATGGAGCGAGATACTACGAGCAGTACTTC; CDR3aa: CAWNGARYYEQYF
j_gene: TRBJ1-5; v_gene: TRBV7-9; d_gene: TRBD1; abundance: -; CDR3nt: TGTGCCAGCAGCGTGGGACAGCTGCCCCAGCATTTT; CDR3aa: CASSVGQLPQHF
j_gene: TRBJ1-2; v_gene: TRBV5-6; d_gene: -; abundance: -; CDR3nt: TGTGCCAGCAGCCCCCAGGGATACGGCTACACCTTC; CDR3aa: CASSPQGYGYTF
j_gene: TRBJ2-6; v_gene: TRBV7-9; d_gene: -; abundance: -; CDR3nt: TGTGCCAGCAGCTCCCGGGGGTATGGGGCCAACGTCCTGACTTTC; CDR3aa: CASSSRGYGANVLTF
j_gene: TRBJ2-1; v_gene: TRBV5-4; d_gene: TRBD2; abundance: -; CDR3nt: TGTGCCAGCAGCTTGGAACCCACTAGCGGGGTCTATGAGCAGTTCTTC; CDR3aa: CASSLEPTSGVYEQFF
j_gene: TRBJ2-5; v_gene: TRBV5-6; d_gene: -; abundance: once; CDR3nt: TGTGCCAGCAGCTCCACTACACGGGAGACCCAGTACTTC; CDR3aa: CASSSTTRETQYF
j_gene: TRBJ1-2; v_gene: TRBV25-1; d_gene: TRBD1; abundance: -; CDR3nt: TGTGCCAGCAGTGAGTACCAGGGGGCCTACTATGGCTACACCTTC; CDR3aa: CASSEYQGAYYGYTF
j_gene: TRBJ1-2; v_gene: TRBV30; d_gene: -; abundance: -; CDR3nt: TGTGCCTGGACCCCCATCTATGGCTACACCTTC; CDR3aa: CAWTPIYGYTF
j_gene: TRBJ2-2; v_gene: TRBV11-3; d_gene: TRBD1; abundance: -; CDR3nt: TGTGCCAGCAGCAGAACCGGACAGGGGGACACCGGGGAGCTGTTTTTT; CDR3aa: CASSRTGQGDTGELFF
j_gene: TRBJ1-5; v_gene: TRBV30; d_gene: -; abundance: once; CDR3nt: TGTGCCTGGAGTGTATGGACGTGGGGGGTAGACAATCAGCCCCAGCATTTT; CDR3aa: CAWSVWTWGVDNQPQHF
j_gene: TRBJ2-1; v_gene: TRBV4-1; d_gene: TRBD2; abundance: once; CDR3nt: TGCGCCAGCAGCCCTCCCCTAGCGGGAGGCGAACGGCAGTTCTTC; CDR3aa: CASSPPLAGGERQFF
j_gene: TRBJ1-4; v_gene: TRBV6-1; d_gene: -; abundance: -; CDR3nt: TGTGCCAGCAGTCCCCGACACCTTAATGAAAAACTGTTTTTT; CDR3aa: CASSPRHLNEKLFF
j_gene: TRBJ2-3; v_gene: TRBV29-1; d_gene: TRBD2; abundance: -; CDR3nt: TGCAGCGTCATTAGCGGGAGGGCGGCCCATACGCAGTATTTT; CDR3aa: CSVISGRAAHTQYF
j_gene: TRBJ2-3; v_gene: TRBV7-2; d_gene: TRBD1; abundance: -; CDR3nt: TGTGCCAGCAGCTACGGACAGGGGGAAGATACGCAGTATTTT; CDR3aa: CASSYGQGEDTQYF
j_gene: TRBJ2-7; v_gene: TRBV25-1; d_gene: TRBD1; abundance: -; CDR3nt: TGTGCCAGCAGTGGTGCTTTGGGACAGGGGTCTGACGAGCAGTACTTC; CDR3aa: CASSGALGQGSDEQYF
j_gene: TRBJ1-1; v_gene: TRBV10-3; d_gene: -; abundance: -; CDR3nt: TGTGCCATCAGTGAGTCCATGAACACTGAAGCTTTCTTT; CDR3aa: CAISESMNTEAFF
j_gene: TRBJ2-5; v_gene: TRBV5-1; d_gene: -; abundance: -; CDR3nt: TGCGCCAGCAGCATAGACGGGACTCCGCGAGAGACCCAGTACTTC; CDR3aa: CASSIDGTPRETQYF
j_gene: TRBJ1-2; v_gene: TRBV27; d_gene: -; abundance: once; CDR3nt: TGTGCCAGCTCCCGCGGGGGGCTTGGTGGCTACACCTTC; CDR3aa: CASSRGGLGGYTF
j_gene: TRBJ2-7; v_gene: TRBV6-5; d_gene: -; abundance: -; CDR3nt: TGTGCCAGCAGTACCCTACAGGGTCGCGAGCAGTACTTC; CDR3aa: CASSTLQGREQYF
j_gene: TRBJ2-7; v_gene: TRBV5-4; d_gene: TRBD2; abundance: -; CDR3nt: TGTGCCAGCGGCCTAAAGAGCGGGAGTACGGGCGAGCAGTACTTC; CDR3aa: CASGLKSGSTGEQYF
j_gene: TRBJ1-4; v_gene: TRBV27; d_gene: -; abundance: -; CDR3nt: TGTGCCAGCAGTTTTAACAGCCCCAATGAAAAACTGTTTTTT; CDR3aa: CASSFNSPNEKLFF
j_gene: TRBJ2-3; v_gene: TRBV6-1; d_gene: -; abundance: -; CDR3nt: TGTGCCAGCGGCGAAAGGGGGGGCTACACAGATACGCAGTATTTT; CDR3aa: CASGERGGYTDTQYF
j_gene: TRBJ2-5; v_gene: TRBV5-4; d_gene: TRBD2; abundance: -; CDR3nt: TGTGCCAGCAGCTTGGGTGGTCTAGCGGGAGGAGGGGAGACCCAGTACTTC; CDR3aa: CASSLGGLAGGGETQYF
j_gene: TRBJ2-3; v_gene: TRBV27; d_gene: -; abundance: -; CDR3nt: TGTGCCAGCAGTGTAACCAGACAGGTTCTCTCACGAGATACGCAGTATTTT; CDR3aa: CASSVTRQVLSRDTQYF
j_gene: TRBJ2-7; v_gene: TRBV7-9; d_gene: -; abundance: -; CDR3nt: TGTGCCAGCAGCCCGTCCGGGACTCCTAATAGCTTGTACGAGCAGTACTTC; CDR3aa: CASSPSGTPNSLYEQYF
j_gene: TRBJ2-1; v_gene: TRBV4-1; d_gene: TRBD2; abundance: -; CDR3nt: TGCGCCAGCAAAGCGGGATTAAGTTTGGATGAGCAGTTCTTC; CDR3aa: CASKAGLSLDEQFF
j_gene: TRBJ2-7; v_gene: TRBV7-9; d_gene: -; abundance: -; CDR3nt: TGTGCCAGCAGCTTACACGGCTCCTACGAGCAGTACTTC; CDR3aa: CASSLHGSYEQYF
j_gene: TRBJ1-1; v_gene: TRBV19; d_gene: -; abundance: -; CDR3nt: TGTGCCAGTAGTATAGACACAATGAACACTGAAGCTTTCTTT; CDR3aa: CASSIDTMNTEAFF
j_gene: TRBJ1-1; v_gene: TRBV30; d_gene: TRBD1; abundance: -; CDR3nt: TGTGCCGTAGACAGGGTCGGGACAGGTGAAGCTTTCTTT; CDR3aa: CAVDRVGTGEAFF
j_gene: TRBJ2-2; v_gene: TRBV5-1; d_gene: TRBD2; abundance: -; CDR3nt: TGCGCCAGCAGCTTTAGCGGGAGAATGGACACCGGGGAGCTGTTTTTT; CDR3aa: CASSFSGRMDTGELFF
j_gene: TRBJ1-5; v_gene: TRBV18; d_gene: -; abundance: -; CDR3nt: TGTGCCAGCTCACGTTCGGGTACCAATCAGCCCCAGCATTTT; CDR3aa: CASSRSGTNQPQHF
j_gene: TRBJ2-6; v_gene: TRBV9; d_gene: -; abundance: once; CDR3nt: TGTGCCAGCAGCTTTAGAGTACTACAGGGTAATTCTGGGGCCAACGTCCTGACTTTC; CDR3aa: CASSFRVLQGNSGANVLTF
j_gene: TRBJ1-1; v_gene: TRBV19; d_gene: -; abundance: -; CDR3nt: TGTGCCAGTAGTATAGGAGGGAGGGCCACTGAAGCTTTCTTT; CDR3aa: CASSIGGRATEAFF
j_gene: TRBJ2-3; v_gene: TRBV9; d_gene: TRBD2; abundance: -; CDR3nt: TGTGCCAGCAGCGTACGGGGGGCAGATACGCAGTATTTT; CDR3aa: CASSVRGADTQYF
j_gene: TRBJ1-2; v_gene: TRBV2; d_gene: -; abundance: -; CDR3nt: TGTGCCAGCAGTGAACAGAACTATGGCTACACCTTC; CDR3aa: CASSEQNYGYTF